This T cell receptor beta chain was retrieved from a study of T cell responses to AZD1222 COVID-19 vaccine. Points from the study as a whole: Targets within unmutated variant regions were reportedly found for nearly half of spike-specific TCRs. Most donors were white British, females outnumbered males, and clonal diversity was possibly underestimated. Seropositive at baseline were only a handful of AZD1222 recipients.

Note on this clone: Its antigen is currently unknown.

From germline, CDR1 is MNHEY and CDR2 SMNVEV (reference sequence). Trimming removed 3 bases at V and 1 base at J, with 4 bases between. The CDR3 length is 13 residues. Clones were read by immunoSEQ multiplex PCR, and TCRdb kept only the in-frame ones, dropping some. This table has 130,000 or so clones, 89% appearing once. The sample in question was peripheral blood, obtained on day 0 of AZD1222 vaccination. The genes are TRBV27 and TRBJ1-5, with D unclear. The receptor was derived from an adult in good health. The CDR3 here is CASSFVSNQPQHF. DNA for the CDR3: TGTGCCAGCAGTTTTGTCAGCAATCAGCCCCAGCATTTT.